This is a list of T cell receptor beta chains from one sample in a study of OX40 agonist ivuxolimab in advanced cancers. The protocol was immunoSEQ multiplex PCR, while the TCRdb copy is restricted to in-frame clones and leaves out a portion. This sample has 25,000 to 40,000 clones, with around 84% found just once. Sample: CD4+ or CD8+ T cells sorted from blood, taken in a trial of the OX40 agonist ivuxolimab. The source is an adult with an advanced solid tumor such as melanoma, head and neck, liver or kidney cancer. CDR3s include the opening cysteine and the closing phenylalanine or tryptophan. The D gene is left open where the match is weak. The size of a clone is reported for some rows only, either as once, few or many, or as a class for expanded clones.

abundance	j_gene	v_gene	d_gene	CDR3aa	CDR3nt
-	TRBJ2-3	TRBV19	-	CASSMWGGYGDTQYF	TGTGCCAGTAGTATGTGGGGCGGGTATGGAGATACGCAGTATTTT
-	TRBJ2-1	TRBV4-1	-	CASSQSGLSSYNEQFF	TGCGCCAGCAGCCAGAGCGGGCTAAGCTCCTACAATGAGCAGTTCTTC
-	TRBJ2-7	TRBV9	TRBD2	CASSGGLAGSYEQYF	TGTGCCAGCAGCGGCGGACTAGCGGGATCGTACGAGCAGTACTTC
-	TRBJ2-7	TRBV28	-	CASSFPGGTMYF	TGTGCCAGCAGTTTTCCCGGGGGTACAATGTACTTC
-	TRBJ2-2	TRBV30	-	CAWSRGGYDTGELFF	TGTGCCTGGAGTAGAGGAGGATACGACACCGGGGAGCTGTTTTTT
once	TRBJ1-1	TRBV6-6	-	CASSYRGNTEAFF	TGTGCCAGCAGTTACCGGGGGAACACTGAAGCTTTCTTT
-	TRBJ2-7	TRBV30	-	CAWGDNSYEQYF	TGTGCCTGGGGGGACAACTCCTACGAGCAGTACTTC
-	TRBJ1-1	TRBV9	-	CASSSGGNTEAFF	TGTGCCAGCAGTTCCGGGGGGAACACTGAAGCTTTCTTT
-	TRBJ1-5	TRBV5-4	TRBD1	CASSSLTGFSNQPQHF	TGTGCCAGCAGTTCCTTGACAGGGTTTAGCAATCAGCCCCAGCATTTT
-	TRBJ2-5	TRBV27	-	CASSLVGEETQYF	TGTGCCAGCAGTTTAGTCGGGGAGGAGACCCAGTACTTC
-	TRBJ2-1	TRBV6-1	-	CASSEITGEGGEQFF	TGTGCCAGCAGTGAAATAACGGGCGAAGGGGGTGAGCAGTTCTTC
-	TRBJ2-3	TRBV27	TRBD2	CASSSQREVADTQYF	TGTGCCAGCAGTTCCCAGCGGGAGGTCGCAGATACGCAGTATTTT
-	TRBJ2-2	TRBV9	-	CASSVANARTTGELFF	TGTGCCAGCAGCGTAGCAAACGCCCGGACCACCGGGGAGCTGTTTTTT
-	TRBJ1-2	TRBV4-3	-	CASSSRSGASYYGYTF	TGCGCCAGCAGCTCCCGGTCTGGTGCATCCTACTATGGCTACACCTTC
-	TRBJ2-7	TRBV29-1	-	CSAGPTDRAYEQYF	TGCAGCGCCGGACCTACAGACAGAGCCTACGAGCAGTACTTC
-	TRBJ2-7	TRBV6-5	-	CASSYSRYREQYF	TGTGCCAGCAGTTACTCGAGGTATAGAGAGCAGTACTTC
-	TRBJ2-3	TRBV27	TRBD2	CASMGGQERGGRTDTQYF	TGTGCCAGCATGGGGGGGCAGGAGCGGGGGGGCCGGACAGATACGCAGTATTTT
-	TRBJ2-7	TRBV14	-	CASSQDSGTLREQYF	TGTGCCAGCAGCCAAGATTCAGGCACATTAAGGGAGCAGTACTTC
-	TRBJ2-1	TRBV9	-	CASSRFSGDRTPNEQFF	TGTGCCAGCAGCCGGTTTTCCGGGGACCGCACCCCGAATGAGCAGTTCTTC
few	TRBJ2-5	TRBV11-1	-	CASSLAGGAAIGETQYF	TGTGCCAGCAGCTTAGCCGGAGGGGCAGCGATAGGGGAGACCCAGTACTTC
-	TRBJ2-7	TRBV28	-	CAITTVRDEQYF	TGTGCCATCACGACAGTTCGCGACGAGCAGTACTTC
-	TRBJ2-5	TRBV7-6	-	CASSLRSDNRKETQYF	TGTGCCAGCAGCTTACGATCGGACAACCGGAAAGAGACCCAGTACTTC
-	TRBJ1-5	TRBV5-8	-	CASSLGRGQPQHF	TGTGCCAGCAGCTTGGGAAGGGGTCAGCCCCAGCATTTT
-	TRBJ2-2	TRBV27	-	CASSSSPQTGELFF	TGTGCCAGCAGTTCCTCGCCGCAGACCGGGGAGCTGTTTTTT
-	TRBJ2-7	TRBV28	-	CASRDWTARGEQYF	TGTGCCAGCAGAGATTGGACAGCAAGAGGCGAGCAGTACTTC
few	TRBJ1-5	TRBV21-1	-	CASSATRQPQHF	TGTGCCAGCAGCGCCACAAGGCAGCCCCAGCATTTT
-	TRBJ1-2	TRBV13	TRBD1	CASSLDPDRADGYTF	TGTGCCAGCAGCTTAGATCCAGACAGGGCCGATGGCTACACCTTC
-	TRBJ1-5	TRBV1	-	CTSSQVLWPPQPQHF	TGCACCAGCAGCCAAGTTTTGTGGCCCCCTCAGCCCCAGCATTTT
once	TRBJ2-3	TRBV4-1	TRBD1	CASSQLTGGTDYTDTQYF	TGCGCCAGCAGCCAGCTGACAGGGGGCACTGATTACACAGATACGCAGTATTTT
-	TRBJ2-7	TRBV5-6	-	CASSLYTDSYEQYF	TGTGCCAGCAGCCTTTACACCGATTCCTACGAGCAGTACTTC
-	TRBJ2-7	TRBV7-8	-	CASSPGGGREQYF	TGTGCCAGCAGCCCCGGAGGCGGAAGGGAGCAGTACTTC
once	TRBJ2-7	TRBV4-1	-	CASSPYGGPYEQYF	TGCGCCAGCAGCCCCTACGGGGGACCCTACGAGCAGTACTTC
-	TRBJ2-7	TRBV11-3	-	CASSLRPSDEQYF	TGTGCCAGCAGCCTAAGACCCTCGGATGAGCAGTACTTC
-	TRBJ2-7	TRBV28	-	CASRGAGSYEQYF	TGTGCCAGCAGGGGAGCAGGCTCCTACGAGCAGTACTTC
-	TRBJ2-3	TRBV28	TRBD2	CASSLFGLAGGGAYTQYF	TGTGCCAGCAGTTTATTCGGACTAGCGGGGGGTGGGGCGTATACGCAGTATTTT
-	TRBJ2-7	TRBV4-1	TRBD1	CASSQTGTGFYEQYF	TGCGCCAGCAGCCAAACCGGGACAGGGTTCTACGAGCAGTACTTC
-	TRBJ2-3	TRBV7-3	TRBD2	CASSSSGGATDTQYF	TGTGCCAGCAGCTCTAGCGGGGGGGCCACAGATACGCAGTATTTT